What follows are 3 T cell receptor beta chains derived from one specimen sequenced in a study of blood T cell repertoires in COVID-19. The table came from immunoSEQ multiplex PCR; TCRdb's copy has only in-frame clones and leaves some out. The data show about 260,000 clones, with over 75% seen just once and 13% held by the top ten. Source material: peripheral blood. The source is a human donor in a cohort sampled during active COVID-19.

The chain's CDR3 is CSVEGGNTEAFF. Here the CDR3 DNA reads TGCAGCGTTGAAGGAGGGAACACTGAAGCTTTCTTT. This chain joins TRBV29-1 and TRBJ1-1; D is uncertain. Looked up from germline, CDR1 is SQVTM and CDR2 is ANQGSEA. This CDR3 has 12 residues. V gave up 1 base and J gave up 1 base, with 4 bases separating them.

The gene calls are TRBV5-1 and TRBJ2-1; 13 bases align to TRBD2. Germline V CDR1 and CDR2: SGHRS, YFSETQ. The CDR3 is made up of 15 amino acids. Trimming removed 6 bases from V and 10 bases from J; junction bases left unmatched: 10. As DNA, the CDR3 is TGCGCCAGCAACAAAGGACTAGCGGGAGAGCGCGAGCAGTTCTTC. This encodes CASNKGLAGEREQFF.

The V call is TRBV9, the J call TRBJ1-2, with 7 positions matching TRBD1. This CDR3 has 14 amino acids. CDR1 is SGDLS, CDR2 YYNGEE, per germline. With V trimmed by 3 bases and J by 8 bases, 10 bases remained unmatched. The CDR3 spells CASSAEDRVGGYTF. In nucleotides, the CDR3 is TGTGCCAGCAGCGCAGAAGACAGGGTTGGAGGCTACACCTTC.